This T cell receptor (beta chain) was documented in a study of blood T cell repertoires in COVID-19. At the level of the study: Acute-phase and convalescent COVID-19 samples originated in the United States, Italy and Spain.

Assay used: immunoSEQ multiplex PCR; TCRdb lists only in-frame clones, some missing. There are 400,000 or so clones in the sample; around nine tenths occur only once, and under 2% lies in the top ten. The CDR3 totals 13 residues. From germline, CDR1 is MDHEN and CDR2 SYDVKM. J gave up 6 bases and V 6 bases, and 8 bases lay outside the gene matches. This receptor was obtained from a woman in her thirties or forties with COVID-19, enrolled during active disease. Sequenced input: peripheral blood. The chain employs TRBV28 and TRBJ2-7; TRBD1 agrees at 7 bases. The DNA of the CDR3 is TGTGCCAGCAGAAATCAGGGGGTAGGCGAGCAGTACTTC. This codes for CASRNQGVGEQYF.